This TCR beta chain was captured in a study of blood T cell repertoires in COVID-19. Study details: From the United States, Italy and Spain came samples of acute and convalescent COVID-19. Sources were T cells, B-cell-depleted T cells, or PBMCs; the material itself was cDNA or gDNA.

Source study methods: Researchers report that nucleated cell counts were estimated from reference gene primer amplification. The protocol was immunoSEQ multiplex PCR, while the TCRdb copy is restricted to in-frame clones and leaves out a portion. V, J and clone size were drawn from that table, and D and trimming were deduced from the DNA. The sample includes 95,000 or so clones, about 84% of them seen just once. The receptor was isolated from a man aged 80 or over with active or convalescent COVID-19. The sequenced sample was peripheral blood.

In DNA form, the CDR3 reads TGTGCCAGCAGCTTAGGCCCGTCGGGGGGGCAAGGCGAGCAGTACTTC. Encoded protein: CASSLGPSGGQGEQYF. This chain uses TRBV7-2 with TRBJ2-7; TRBD2 matches 8 bases. The length of the CDR3 is 16 residues. The germline gives CDR1 SGHTA, CDR2 FQGNSA. V dropped 1 base and J dropped 6; count of bases not matched to a gene: 11.